These 20 T cell receptor beta chains share one sample of origin, sequenced in a study of T cell repertoires in cytomegalovirus infection. Each CDR3 protein gets one entry after TCRdb re-called the reads with MiXCR. The repertoire holds hundreds of thousands of distinct CDR3 sequences, with approximately 10% as singletons. The sequencing input was PBMCs. The source is a human donor in good health (CMV status not recorded). Some clones in this sample may be carry-over from other donors' samples.

The chain is built from TRBV2 and TRBJ2-2; 8 positions match TRBD1. The trim removed 7 bases at V and 7 bases at J, leaving 11 bases unmatched. The CDR3 has 15 residues. The germline CDR1 and CDR2 sequences are SNHLY and FYNNEI. This chain's CDR3 is CASTGDRLSDGELFF. CDR3 nucleotide sequence: TGTGCCAGCACGGGGGACAGGCTGTCCGACGGGGAGCTGTTTTTT.

This clonotype was found many times. The chain employs TRBV2 and TRBJ2-5; 8 bases are shared with TRBD1. This CDR3 has 16 residues. With 3 bases clipped from V and 4 bases from J, the junction kept 10 bases outside the gene matches. Germline values: CDR1 SNHLY, CDR2 FYNNEI. The CDR3 DNA reads TGTGCCAGCAGTGACGCGTGGACAGGGCTTCGAGAGACCCAGTACTTC. It specifies CASSDAWTGLRETQYF.

In the case of this clonotype: It may be a read error: a sequence one base away is much more abundant. The chain employs TRBV19 and TRBJ2-7; 8 bases align to TRBD1. The CDR3 totals 15 residues. V shed 7 bases and J 5 bases; nucleotides not matched to a gene: 13. Germline V CDR1 and CDR2: LNHDA, SQIVND (reference sequence). The CDR3 loop reads CASTMGRTQGDEQYF. The CDR3 bases are TGTGCCAGTACTATGGGGAGGACACAGGGGGACGAGCAGTACTTC.

This clonotype has at least ten counts. The chain carries TRBV7-2 and TRBJ2-5; D possibly uses TRBD1 or TRBD2 (5 bases each). The germline V gene encodes CDR1 SGHTA and CDR2 FQGNSA. CDR3 length: 14 amino acids. Trimming left V 4 bases short and J 5 bases short, with 14 bases between. The DNA of the CDR3 is TGTGCCAGCAGCTCCTGGGACGACGAGGAGACCCAGTACTTC. This encodes CASSSWDDEETQYF.

This clonotype appeared a few times. The genes are TRBV20-1 and TRBJ1-1; 8 bases align to TRBD1. The CDR3 covers 15 residues. The germline V gene has CDR1 DFQATT and CDR2 SNEGSKA (reference sequence). V lost 3 bases to trimming and J lost 4 bases; unmatched junction nucleotides: 10. CDR3 in amino acids: CSASASSRGLTEAFF. CDR3 sequence (DNA): TGCAGTGCTAGCGCATCGAGCAGGGGGCTCACTGAAGCTTTCTTT.

The gene calls are TRBV28 and TRBJ1-4; D remains unclear. This CDR3 has 13 amino acids. The V end was cut by 10 bases, the J end by 10 bases, with 19 bases between. Germline V gives CDR1 MDHEN, CDR2 SYDVKM. The CDR3 bases are TGTGCCACCTCGACCAAACTCGAGGGAAAACTGTTTTTT. Amino acid sequence: CATSTKLEGKLFF.

In this sample, this clonotype turned up many times. This chain uses TRBV12-3 or TRBV12-4 with TRBJ1-1, with 7 bases identical to TRBD1. The CDR3 length is 12 residues. V lost 10 bases to trimming and J lost 7 bases; unmatched junction nucleotides: 9. CDR3 region: CATIRGDSEAFF. In nucleotides, the CDR3 is TGTGCCACCATTAGAGGGGACAGTGAAGCTTTCTTT.

The chain couples TRBV20-1 to TRBJ1-2, with D hard to call. The V end was cut by 3 bases, the J end by 3 bases, with 11 bases between. CDR1 is DFQATT and CDR2 is SNEGSKA in the germline V gene (reference sequence). This CDR3 is built from 13 residues. The CDR3 protein is CSASVGIYYGYTF. In DNA, the CDR3 is TGCAGTGCTAGTGTTGGGATCTACTATGGCTACACCTTC.

This clonotype was recorded a few times. The gene calls are TRBV30 and TRBJ2-5, with D maybe TRBD2 (6 bases). Trimming cost V 4 bases and J 4 bases, with 10 bases left between them. The CDR3 sequence is 12 residues long. The V gene's germline CDR1 is GTSNPN and CDR2 SVGIG (reference sequence). CDR3 coding DNA: TGTGCCTGGAAATCGGAGGGAGAGACCCAGTACTTC. Amino acids: CAWKSEGETQYF.

This clonotype was recorded at least ten times. The V call is TRBV7-8, the J call TRBJ1-2; D unclear. This CDR3 has 15 amino acids. Germline CDR1 and CDR2: SGHVS and FQNEAQ. V dropped 5 bases and J dropped 2 bases, with 15 bases sitting between them. CDR3 loop: CASSPRRLENYGYTF. The CDR3 nucleotides read TGTGCCAGCAGCCCCAGACGTCTGGAGAACTATGGCTACACCTTC.

The chain couples TRBV2 to TRBJ2-2; either TRBD1 or TRBD2 may supply D (5 bases each). Germline V lookup: CDR1 SNHLY, CDR2 FYNNEI. The CDR3 loop spans 15 amino acids. Trimming shortened V by 8 bases and J by 0 bases, and 13 bases separated the two germline ends. CDR3 residues: CASRKGTANTGELFF. Here the CDR3 DNA reads TGTGCCAGCCGAAAGGGGACGGCGAACACCGGGGAGCTGTTTTTT.

Here the CDR3 reads CASSSSGTPNTEAFF. CDR3 DNA: TGTGCCAGCAGCTCCTCCGGGACACCCAACACTGAAGCTTTCTTT. This chain joins TRBV9 and TRBJ1-1; TRBD1 might be the D (6 bases). V lost 4 bases and J lost 2, with 15 bases in between. Germline CDR1 SGDLS, CDR2 YYNGEE. CDR3 length: 15 residues.

This clonotype has at least ten counts. The V gene is TRBV4-2, the J gene TRBJ2-1, with 14 bases aligning to TRBD2. Germline values: CDR1 LGHNA, CDR2 YNFKEQ. CDR3 size: 16 residues. The ends lost 2 bases at V and 9 bases at J; junction bases unmatched: 6. The CDR3 sequence is CASSQLGLAGVGEQFF. CDR3 DNA: TGTGCCAGCAGCCAACTGGGACTAGCGGGAGTGGGTGAGCAGTTCTTC.

The chain recombines TRBV7-9 with TRBJ2-5; D call uncertain. The CDR3 runs to 16 residues. Germline lookup yields CDR1 SEHNR and CDR2 FQNEAQ (reference sequence). V shed 3 bases and J shed 2 bases, with 16 bases lying between them. CDR3 coding DNA: TGTGCCAGCAGCTTCGTGAGTGGAATGAGGCAAGAGACCCAGTACTTC. Translation: CASSFVSGMRQETQYF.

This clonotype was seen ten or more times. The V call is TRBV7-2, the J call TRBJ1-1, with D maybe TRBD1 (6 bases). Between the trimmed V and J ends, which lost 6 bases and 1 base, there was a span of 15 bases. The germline CDR1 and CDR2 sequences are SGHTA and FQGNSA. The CDR3 length is 15 residues. Written as DNA, the CDR3 is TGTGCCAGCAGAGGAGCGGGACAACCGAACACTGAAGCTTTCTTT. This gives the protein CASRGAGQPNTEAFF.

The table lists this clonotype with a few counts. The chain employs TRBV20-1 and TRBJ1-4; D is undetermined. Deletions cut 5 bases from V and 8 bases from J, with 9 bases between. The CDR3 has 11 residues. Germline CDR1 reads DFQATT; CDR2 reads SNEGSKA (reference sequence). In nucleotides, the CDR3 is TGCAGTGCTCCCTGGGAGGAAAAACTGTTTTTT. It codes for CSAPWEEKLFF.

This rearrangement joins TRBV9 to TRBJ2-6, with D perhaps matching TRBD1 (5 bases). The V gene lost 6 bases and the J gene lost 0 bases, with 16 bases spanning the gap. Germline V lookup: CDR1 SGDLS, CDR2 YYNGEE. The CDR3 totals 17 residues. The CDR3 DNA sequence: TGTGCCAGCACCCAAATACAGGTGCCCTCTGGGGCCAACGTCCTGACTTTC. This encodes CASTQIQVPSGANVLTF.

The table lists this clonotype with a count of one. Being one base from a much bigger clone, this may be a read error. This chain links TRBV19 with TRBJ2-7, with a tentative D call TRBD2 (5 bases). The germline gives CDR1 LNHDA, CDR2 SQIVND (reference sequence). The CDR3 has 13 residues. The ends were cut back, 10 bases at V and 4 bases at J, with 17 bases in the middle. CDR3 coding DNA: TGTGCCACCGCCCGCGGGCCCGAGTACGAGCAGTACTTC. The encoded protein is CATARGPEYEQYF.

This clonotype was counted at least ten times. The chain recombines TRBV6-6 with TRBJ2-7, with 11 bases fitting TRBD2. The length of the CDR3 is 14 residues. From germline, CDR1 is MNHNY and CDR2 SVGAGI (reference sequence). With 9 bases clipped from V and 2 bases from J, the junction kept 6 bases outside the gene matches. In DNA form, the CDR3 reads TGTGCCAGTACCACTAGCGGGAGAACCTACGAGCAGTACTTC. It yields the protein CASTTSGRTYEQYF.

This clonotype occurred many times. The V and J genes are TRBV12-3 or TRBV12-4 and TRBJ2-7; TRBD1 matches at 9 bases. The trim removed 8 bases at V and 1 base at J, leaving 6 bases unmatched. The CDR3 has 14 residues. In DNA form, the CDR3 reads TGTGCCAGCCTACCCGGGACAGGGTCCTACGAGCAGTACTTC. This gives the protein CASLPGTGSYEQYF.